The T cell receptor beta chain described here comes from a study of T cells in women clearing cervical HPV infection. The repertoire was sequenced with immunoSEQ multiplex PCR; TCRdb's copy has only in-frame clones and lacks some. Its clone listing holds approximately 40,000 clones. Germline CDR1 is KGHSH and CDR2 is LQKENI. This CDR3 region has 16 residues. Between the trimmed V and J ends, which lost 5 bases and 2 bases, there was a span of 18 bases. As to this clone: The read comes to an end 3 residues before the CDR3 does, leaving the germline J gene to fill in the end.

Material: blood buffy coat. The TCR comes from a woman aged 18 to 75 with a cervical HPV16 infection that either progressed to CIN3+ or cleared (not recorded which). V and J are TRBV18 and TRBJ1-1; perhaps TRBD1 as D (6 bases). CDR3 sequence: CASSAFPMDSNTEAFF. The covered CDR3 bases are TGTGCCAGCTCAGCATTCCCGATGGACAGCAACACTGAA.